A single sample gave rise to the 29 T cell receptor beta chains below, sequenced in a study of breast tumors, draining lymph nodes, adjacent tissues. Axillary draining lymph nodes of breast cancer patients supplied the node samples. TCRdb processed the multiplex PCR reads anew with MiXCR; each CDR3 protein has one entry. The sample consists of 150,000 to 200,000 distinct CDR3 sequences, more than 25% of them appearing once. The specimen was axillary lymph node tissue. The receptors derive from a female donor with breast cancer. Some clones in this sample may be carry-over from other donors' samples.

V gene TRBV7-3 combines with J gene TRBJ2-3, with TRBD2 matching over 8 bases. The CDR3 contains 15 residues. Germline assignment: CDR1 SGHTA and CDR2 FQGTGA. Trimming removed 6 bases from V and 3 bases from J; junction bases left unmatched: 8. The CDR3 loop reads CASRPGLVGTDTQYF. CDR3 DNA sequence: TGTGCCAGCAGGCCGGGACTAGTAGGGACAGATACGCAGTATTTT.

Concerning this clonotype: Since no conserved phenylalanine or tryptophan closes the CDR3, a read error is the likely cause. CDR3 sequence reads: CSVEGTWRGEQYL. CDR3 coding DNA: TGCAGCGTTGAGGGGACCTGGAGGGGCGAGCAGTACCTC. This chain joins TRBV29-1 and TRBJ2-7; D perhaps matches TRBD2 (6 bases). The germline gives CDR1 SQVTM, CDR2 ANQGSEA. The CDR3 consists of 13 residues. V shed 3 bases and J shed 6 bases, with 15 bases lying between them.

This clonotype has just a few counts. This could be a read error, since a much larger clone is one nucleotide away. The DNA of the CDR3 is TGTGCCAGCAGTCTCGGACAGGGCTACAATCAGCCCCAGCATTTT. This sequence encodes CASSLGQGYNQPQHF. The chain joins TRBV6-5 to TRBJ1-5, with 8 nucleotides matching TRBD1. The CDR3 sequence is 15 residues long. The germline V gene has CDR1 MNHEY and CDR2 SVGAGI. With 5 bases clipped from V and 3 bases from J, the junction kept 6 bases outside the gene matches.

This clonotype was seen at least ten times. The chain combines TRBV6-2 or TRBV6-3 with TRBJ1-3; D gene unclear. The V gene lost 2 bases and the J gene lost 4 bases, with 0 bases spanning the gap. This CDR3 contains 11 residues. Germline lookup yields CDR1 MNHEY and CDR2 SVGEGT. CDR3 DNA sequence: TGTGCCAGCAGTTACGGAAACACCATATATTTT. It specifies CASSYGNTIYF.

The chain uses TRBV19 and TRBJ1-5, with D possibly being TRBD1 (6 bases). CDR3 size: 14 residues. Germline V gene lookup returns CDR1 LNHDA and CDR2 SQIVND (reference sequence). Between the trimmed V and J ends, which lost 1 base and 4 bases, there was a span of 8 bases. The CDR3 bases are TGTGCCAGTAGTATAGGAACAGGGAATCAGCCCCAGCATTTT. It is translated as CASSIGTGNQPQHF.

With respect to this clonotype: Just one base apart from a much larger clone, this may be a read error. This chain joins TRBV3-1 and TRBJ1-4; D possibly corresponds to TRBD1 (5 bases). The length of the CDR3 is 13 residues. The germline V gene has CDR1 LGHDT and CDR2 YNNKEL (reference sequence). The CDR3 spells CASSRTTGEELFF. The CDR3 DNA reads TGTGCCAGCAGCCGAACTACAGGTGAAGAACTGTTTTTT.

As concerns this clonotype: As the CDR3 is not closed by the conserved phenylalanine or tryptophan, this likely results from a read error. The limits of the CDR3 on the DNA are not certain, so only TCRdb's listed CDR3 is given. J is TRBJ1-2 and V is TRBV5-4; the table names TRBD1, a call not compared with the DNA. Germline V gives CDR1 SGHNT, CDR2 YYREEE (reference sequence). Termini included, the CDR3 measures 14 amino acids. CDR3 amino acids: CASRISPGGYGCTL.

Comments on this clonotype: This clone may be a read error of a much larger clone one base away. The chain has TRBV9 and TRBJ2-7; D perhaps matches TRBD2 (7 bases). The CDR3 is 14 amino acids. The germline gives CDR1 SGDLS, CDR2 YYNGEE. DNA of the CDR3: TGTGCCAGCAGCGCCACAGGGAGGGCCTACGAGCAGTCCTTC. Translated, it gives CASSATGRAYEQSF.

J is TRBJ1-6 and V is TRBV7-2; 9 nucleotides match TRBD1. From germline, CDR1 is SGHTA and CDR2 FQGNSA. The V gene end was trimmed by 5 bases and the J gene end by 9 bases; junction bases not matched to a gene: 14. The CDR3 is 17 amino acids. CDR3 DNA sequence: TGTGCCAGCAGCCCCCTACCGGGACAGGGCGGGAGTTCACCCCTCCACTTT. Translated: CASSPLPGQGGSSPLHF.

At least ten counts were recorded for this clonotype. The chain recombines TRBV11-2 with TRBJ2-3, with D possibly called TRBD1 or TRBD2 (5 bases each). The ends were cut back, 5 bases at V and 10 bases at J, with 13 bases in the middle. CDR1 is SGHAT, CDR2 FQNNGV, per germline. There are 12 residues in the CDR3. The CDR3 DNA follows: TGTGCCAGCAGCACGGGACCGTTGGCGCAGTATTTT. The encoded protein is CASSTGPLAQYF. The full variable domain, rest sourced from reference TRBV11-2 and TRBJ2-3, is EAGVAQSPRYKIIEKRQSVAFWCNPISGHATLYWYQQILGQGPKLLIQFQNNGVVDDSQLPKDRFSAERLKGVDSTLKIQPAKLEDSAVYLCASSTGPLAQYFGPGTRLTVL.

The table lists this clonotype with many counts. The chain recombines TRBV19 with TRBJ2-3; TRBD1 is a possible D gene (5 bases). The V gene's germline CDR1 is LNHDA and CDR2 SQIVND (reference sequence). Trimming stripped 2 bases from V and 4 bases from J, with 7 bases between. The CDR3 loop spans 13 amino acids. For the CDR3, the DNA is TGTGCCAGTAGTATAACAGGTTCAGATACGCAGTATTTT. Amino acid sequence: CASSITGSDTQYF.

Details on this clonotype: A read error is possible here, since a much larger clone lies one base away. The conserved phenylalanine or tryptophan is not found at the CDR3 terminus, so this likely reflects a read error. The DNA is left out, because the CDR3 cannot be placed on it with certainty; the CDR3 is given as TCRdb lists it. The chain combines TRBV7-2 with TRBJ1-2; the D call TRBD1 from the table was never checked on the DNA. Germline-derived CDR1 and CDR2 are SGHTA and FQGNSA. The CDR3 adds up to 15 amino acids, both ends counted. CDR3 protein: CASSLPGTGEVGYPS.

Regarding this clonotype: This clone may be a read error of a much larger clone one base away. This rearrangement joins TRBV18 to TRBJ2-1; 9 bases line up with TRBD1. This CDR3 has 15 amino acids. Unmatched junction bases numbered 6, after V lost 0 bases and J lost 9 bases. Germline V gene sequence: CDR1 KGHSH, CDR2 LQKENI. In DNA form, the CDR3 reads TGTGCCAGCTCACCACCGGGACAGGGCTTTCGTGAGCAGTTCTTC. Translated: CASSPPGQGFREQFF.

Concerning this clonotype: The junction does not match germline at one end; this may be a read error. The rearrangement uses TRBV27 and TRBJ1-1; D perhaps matches TRBD1 (5 bases). Per the germline V gene, CDR1 is MNHEY and CDR2 is SMNVEV (reference sequence). This CDR3 comprises 13 residues. The CDR3 protein is CASRGGMNTEASF. CDR3 DNA: TGTGCCAGCAGGGGGGGGATGAACACTGAAGCTTCCTTT.

The V gene is TRBV6-5, the J gene TRBJ1-2, with TRBD1 as a possible D gene (5 bases). Trimming took 10 bases from V and 2 from J, leaving 26 bases between them. Germline V CDR1 and CDR2: MNHEY, SVGAGI. The length of the CDR3 is 17 residues. The CDR3 region is CATGWGRRSIRNYGYTF. DNA for the CDR3: TGTGCCACCGGGTGGGGCAGGCGATCTATACGCAACTATGGCTACACCTTC.

This clonotype was counted ten times or more. The chain employs TRBV20-1 and TRBJ1-5; D is perhaps TRBD1 (6 bases). The V and J ends lost 0 bases and 4 bases respectively, with 19 bases between them. CDR1 is DFQATT and CDR2 is SNEGSKA in the germline V gene (reference sequence). The CDR3 has 17 residues. The CDR3 nucleotides are TGCAGTGCTAGAGATACCCCTCTCGGGCAGGGGAATCAGCCCCAGCATTTT. Its protein is CSARDTPLGQGNQPQHF.

This clonotype came up many times. The chain links TRBV7-2 to TRBJ2-1; 10 bases are a match to TRBD2. Per the germline V gene, CDR1 is SGHTA and CDR2 is FQGNSA. The trim removed 3 bases at V and 7 bases at J, leaving 9 bases unmatched. The CDR3 extends over 16 amino acids. CDR3 amino acids: CASSFTSGGAYNEQFF. CDR3 DNA sequence: TGTGCCAGCAGCTTCACCAGCGGGGGGGCATATAATGAGCAGTTCTTC.

This clonotype came up a few times. The V and J genes are TRBV6-1 and TRBJ2-3; 15 positions agree with TRBD2. Per germline, CDR1 MNHNS and CDR2 SASEGT. J gave up 2 bases and V 5 bases, and 5 bases lay outside the gene matches. The CDR3 sequence is 17 residues long. CDR3 in DNA: TGTGCCAGCAGTCCCCGGACTAGCGGGGGGGCCACAGATACGCAGTATTTT. Translation gives CASSPRTSGGATDTQYF.

The chain employs TRBV7-3 and TRBJ2-5, with 9 bases that match TRBD2. CDR1 and CDR2 (germline): SGHTA, FQGTGA. This CDR3 is 18 amino acids long. The J segment lost 2 bases and the V segment lost 4 bases, leaving 14 bases of the junction unmatched. The CDR3: CASSSSGTSRNHQETQYF. The DNA for the CDR3 is TGTGCCAGCAGCTCGTCCGGGACTAGCCGTAACCATCAAGAGACCCAGTACTTC.

This clonotype has just a few counts. A much larger clone is a single base away; this may be a read error. Because it lacks the conserved phenylalanine or tryptophan at the end, this CDR3 is likely a read error. The V gene is TRBV20-1, the J gene TRBJ2-1; D is unresolved. CDR1 DFQATT and CDR2 SNEGSKA come from the germline V gene (reference sequence). The CDR3 runs 10 residues. Trimming took 5 bases from V and 6 from J, leaving 5 bases between them. CDR3: CSAFPNEQFS. The CDR3 coding sequence is TGCAGTGCTTTCCCCAATGAGCAGTTCTCC.

The chain uses TRBV12-3 or TRBV12-4 and TRBJ1-4; maybe TRBD1 (6 bases). Trimming took 7 bases from V and 6 from J, leaving 21 bases between them. This CDR3 has 16 amino acids. CDR3 sequence reads: CASTAQRGGGYEKLFF. Written as DNA, the CDR3 is TGTGCCAGCACCGCACAGAGGGGGGGCGGATATGAAAAACTGTTTTTT.

This clonotype was recorded at least ten times. The chain is built from TRBV7-2 and TRBJ1-2, with unresolved D. V lost 4 bases, J lost 6 bases, and 24 bases lay in between. Germline-derived CDR1 and CDR2 are SGHTA and FQGNSA. There are 17 residues in the CDR3. For the CDR3, the DNA is TGTGCCAGCAGCTCAATTCACCAAGGAGAGGATAGTGATGGCTACACCTTC. Encoded protein: CASSSIHQGEDSDGYTF.

The gene calls are TRBV7-3 and TRBJ2-7; 7 positions agree with TRBD2. Germline V gives CDR1 SGHTA, CDR2 FQGTGA. The J segment lost 1 base and the V segment lost 5 bases, leaving 23 bases of the junction unmatched. This CDR3 contains 20 residues. CDR3 amino acids: CASSLPWPAGDQYKSYEQYF. CDR3 nucleotide sequence: TGTGCCAGCAGCCTACCGTGGCCGGCGGGGGACCAATACAAATCCTACGAGCAGTACTTC.

At least ten counts were recorded for this clonotype. J is TRBJ1-2 and V is TRBV5-6; a possible D gene is TRBD1 (5 bases). V lost 7 bases to trimming and J lost 4 bases, with 17 bases between them. CDR1 and CDR2 (germline): SGHDT, YYEEEE. The CDR3 length is 14 residues. The CDR3 DNA sequence: TGTGCCAGCCTAAGAGATGGGGCGGGCTATGGCTACACCTTC. This sequence encodes CASLRDGAGYGYTF.

This clonotype was found many times. The chain uses TRBV20-1 and TRBJ2-7; possibly TRBD2 for D (6 bases). Germline CDR1 DFQATT, CDR2 SNEGSKA (reference sequence). The CDR3 loop spans 15 amino acids. Trimming took off 6 bases at V and 0 bases at J, with 18 bases between the two ends. The CDR3 here is CSARSRGANSYEQYF. In nucleotides, the CDR3 is TGCAGTGCCAGGTCTCGCGGGGCAAACTCCTACGAGCAGTACTTC.

The table lists this clonotype with a few counts. A much larger clone is a single base away; this may be a read error. The chain combines TRBV20-1 with TRBJ2-5; 8 bases match TRBD2. V trimming: 3 bases; J trimming: 7 bases; junction bases outside the gene matches: 13. Germline V gene lookup returns CDR1 DFQATT and CDR2 SNEGSKA (reference sequence). The CDR3 sequence is 15 residues long. In DNA form, the CDR3 reads TGCAGTGCTAGGCGCCGGGGGGGCATGTCTGGGACCCAGTACTTC. Translation: CSARRRGGMSGTQYF.

This clonotype was seen many times. Here the CDR3 reads CASSSPRVGNYEQYF. DNA for the CDR3: TGTGCCAGCAGTTCCCCGAGGGTGGGGAACTACGAGCAGTACTTC. V usage is TRBV6-2 or TRBV6-3 and J usage is TRBJ2-7, with D possibly being TRBD2 (5 bases). The CDR3 covers 15 residues. V lost 4 bases, J lost 3 bases, and 16 bases lay in between. The germline CDR1 and CDR2 sequences are MNHEY and SVGEGT.

The chain is built from TRBV3-2 and TRBJ1-4; the tabulated D call, TRBD1, remains unverified against the DNA. Matching the DNA end better, TRBJ1-1 makes the J call doubtful. TRBV3-2 is a pseudogene locus. This CDR3 is 15 amino acids long. The CDR3 DNA reads TGTGCCAGCAGCCAGTCCGGGACAGGTGATTGGGAAGCTTTCTTT. This sequence encodes CASSQSGTGDWEAFF.

This clonotype was detected many times. The J gene is TRBJ2-7, the V gene TRBV4-2, with TRBD1 identical over 7 bases. CDR1 LGHNA and CDR2 YNFKEQ come from the germline V gene. With V trimmed by 0 bases and J by 5 bases, 13 bases remained unmatched. The CDR3 covers 17 residues. CDR3 sequence (DNA): TGTGCCAGCAGCCAAGACGGATCGACAGGGCCTATGGACGAGCAGTACTTC. Translated: CASSQDGSTGPMDEQYF.